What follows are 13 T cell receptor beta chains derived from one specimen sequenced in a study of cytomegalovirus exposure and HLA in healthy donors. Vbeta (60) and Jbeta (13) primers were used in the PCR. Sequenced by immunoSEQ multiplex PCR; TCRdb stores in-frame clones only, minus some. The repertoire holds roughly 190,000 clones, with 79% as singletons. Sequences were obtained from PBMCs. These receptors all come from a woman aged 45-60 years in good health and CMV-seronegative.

CDR3 in amino acids: CASSIGRGTGANVLTF. CDR3 coding DNA: TGTGCCAGTAGTATAGGGCGGGGGACTGGGGCCAACGTCCTGACTTTC. The chain has TRBV19 and TRBJ2-6, with 7 bases lining up with TRBD2. Germline V gene data show CDR1 as LNHDA and CDR2 as SQIVND (reference sequence). The CDR3 is 16 residues long. After removal of 1 base from V and 2 bases from J, the junction contained 2 bases not matched to a gene.

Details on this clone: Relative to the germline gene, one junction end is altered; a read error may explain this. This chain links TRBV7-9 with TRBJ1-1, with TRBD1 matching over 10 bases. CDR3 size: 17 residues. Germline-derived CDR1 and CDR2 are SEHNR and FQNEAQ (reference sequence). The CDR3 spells CSSSPAGTGVGSTEAFF. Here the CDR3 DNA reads TGTTCCAGCAGCCCTGCCGGGACAGGGGTCGGAAGCACTGAAGCTTTCTTT.

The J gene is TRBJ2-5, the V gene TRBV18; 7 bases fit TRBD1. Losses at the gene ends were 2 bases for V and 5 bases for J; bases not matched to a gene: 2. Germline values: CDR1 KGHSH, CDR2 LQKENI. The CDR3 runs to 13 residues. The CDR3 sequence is CASSPVRGETQYF. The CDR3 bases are TGTGCCAGCTCACCAGTCAGGGGGGAGACCCAGTACTTC. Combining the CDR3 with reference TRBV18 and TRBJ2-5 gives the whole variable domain NAGVMQNPRHLVRRRGQEARLRCSPMKGHSHVYWYRQLPEEGLKFMVYLQKENIIDESGMPKERFSAEFPKEGPSILRIQQVVRGDSAAYFCASSPVRGETQYFGPGTRLLVL.

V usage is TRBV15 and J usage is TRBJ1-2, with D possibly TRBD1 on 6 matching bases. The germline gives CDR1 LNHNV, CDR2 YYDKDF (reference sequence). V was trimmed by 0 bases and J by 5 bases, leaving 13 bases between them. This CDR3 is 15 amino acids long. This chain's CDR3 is CATSREPGRGYGYTF. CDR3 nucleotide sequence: TGTGCCACCAGCAGAGAGCCTGGAAGGGGGTATGGCTACACCTTC.

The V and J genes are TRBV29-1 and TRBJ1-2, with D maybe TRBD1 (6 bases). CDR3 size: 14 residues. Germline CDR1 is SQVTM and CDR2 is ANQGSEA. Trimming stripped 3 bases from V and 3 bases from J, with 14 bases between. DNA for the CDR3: TGCAGCGTTGAGGGGGCAGGGTTGGACTATGGCTACACCTTC. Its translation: CSVEGAGLDYGYTF.

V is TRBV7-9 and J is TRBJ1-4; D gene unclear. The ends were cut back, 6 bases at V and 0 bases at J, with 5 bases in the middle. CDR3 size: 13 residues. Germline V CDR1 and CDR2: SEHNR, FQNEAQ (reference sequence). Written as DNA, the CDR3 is TGTGCCAGCAGTTTCACAACTAATGAAAAACTGTTTTTT. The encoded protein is CASSFTTNEKLFF.

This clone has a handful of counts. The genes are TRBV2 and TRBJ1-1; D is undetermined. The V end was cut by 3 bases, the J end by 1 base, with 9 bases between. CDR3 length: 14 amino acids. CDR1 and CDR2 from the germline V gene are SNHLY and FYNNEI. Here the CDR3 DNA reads TGTGCCAGCAGTGATGCCAGTTCGAACACTGAAGCTTTCTTT. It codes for CASSDASSNTEAFF.

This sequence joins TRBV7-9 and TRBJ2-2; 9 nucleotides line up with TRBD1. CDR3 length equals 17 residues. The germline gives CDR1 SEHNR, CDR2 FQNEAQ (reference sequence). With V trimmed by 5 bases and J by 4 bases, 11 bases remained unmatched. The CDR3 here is CASSQRGGTGTTGELFF. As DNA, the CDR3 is TGTGCCAGCAGCCAAAGGGGTGGGACAGGGACCACCGGGGAGCTGTTTTTT.

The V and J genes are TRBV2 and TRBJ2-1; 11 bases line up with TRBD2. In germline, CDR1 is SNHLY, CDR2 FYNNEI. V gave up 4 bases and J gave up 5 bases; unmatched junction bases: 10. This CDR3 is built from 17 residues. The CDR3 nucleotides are TGTGCCAGCAGTGCCCCTCGACTAGCGGGATCCCACAATGAGCAGTTCTTC. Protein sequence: CASSAPRLAGSHNEQFF. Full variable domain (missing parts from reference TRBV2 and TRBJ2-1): EPEVTQTPSHQVTQMGQEVILRCVPISNHLYFYWYRQILGQKVEFLVSFYNNEISEKSEIFDDQFSVERPDGSNFTLKIRSTKLEDSAMYFCASSAPRLAGSHNEQFFGPGTRLTVL.

The CDR3 loop is CASSHGAGEQYF. For the CDR3, the DNA is TGTGCCAGCAGTCACGGAGCGGGCGAGCAGTACTTC. The chain carries TRBV27 and TRBJ2-5, with D maybe TRBD2 (6 bases). The J call could be wrong; TRBJ2-7 is a better fit for the DNA end. Germline CDR1 is MNHEY and CDR2 is SMNVEV (reference sequence). The CDR3 contains 12 residues.

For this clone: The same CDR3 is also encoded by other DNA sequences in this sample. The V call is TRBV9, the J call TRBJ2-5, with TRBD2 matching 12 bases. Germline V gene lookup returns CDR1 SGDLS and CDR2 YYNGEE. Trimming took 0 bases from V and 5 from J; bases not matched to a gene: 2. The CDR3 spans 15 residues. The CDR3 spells CASSVGLAGGETQYF. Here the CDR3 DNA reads TGTGCCAGCAGCGTAGGGCTAGCGGGGGGGGAGACCCAGTACTTC.

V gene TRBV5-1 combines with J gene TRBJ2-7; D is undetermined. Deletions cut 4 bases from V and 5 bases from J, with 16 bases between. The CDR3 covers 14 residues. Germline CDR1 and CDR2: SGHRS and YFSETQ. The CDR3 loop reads CASSHPRLPNEQYF. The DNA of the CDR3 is TGCGCCAGCAGCCACCCGAGGCTACCTAACGAGCAGTACTTC.

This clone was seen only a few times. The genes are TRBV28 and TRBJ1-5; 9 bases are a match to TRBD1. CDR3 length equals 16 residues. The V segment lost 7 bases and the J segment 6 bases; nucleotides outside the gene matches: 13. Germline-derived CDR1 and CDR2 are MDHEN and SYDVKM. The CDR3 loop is CASTSPAGQGSQPQHF. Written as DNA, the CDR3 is TGTGCCAGCACCTCCCCCGCGGGACAGGGAAGTCAGCCCCAGCATTTT.